This record looks at one T cell receptor (beta chain) sequence and its context. This sample was taken from a study of shared clonotypes between healthy human individuals. Overall study: Ranging from 18 to 49 in age, donors were two women and a few men.

Donors had no recently reported acute infections or vaccinations and were HIV-negative. The CDR3 is 16 amino acids. V was trimmed by 0 bases and J by 1 base, leaving 9 bases between them. CDR1 is LNHNV, CDR2 YYDKDF, per germline (reference sequence). This table comes from immunoSEQ multiplex PCR, and its TCRdb copy is limited to in-frame clones, with some not included. The sample comprises 2 million to 2.5 million clones, about 94% of which are singletons, and around 0.13% rests with the top ten. This clonotype was sampled from a man aged 18 to 29 in good health. The chain joins TRBV15 to TRBJ2-2, with TRBD2 as a possible D gene (5 bases). Sequencing used naive CD4+ T cells sorted from blood. Subset noted: CD45RA+ positively selected. The CDR3 sequence is CATSRDLSGNTGELFF. CDR3 in DNA: TGTGCCACCAGCAGAGATCTCAGCGGGAACACCGGGGAGCTGTTTTTT. The full variable domain, its missing parts supplied by reference TRBV15 and TRBJ2-2, is DAMVIQNPRYQVTQFGKPVTLSCSQTLNHNVMYWYQQKSSQAPKLLFHYYDKDFNNEADTPDNFQSRRPNTSFCFLDIRSPGLGDTAMYLCATSRDLSGNTGELFFGEGSRLTVL.